This TCR beta chain originates from a study of response to subunit inactivated influenza vaccine. The CDR3 runs 14 residues. CDR1 and CDR2 from the germline V gene are LGHNA and YSLEER. V was cut by 0 bases and J by 5 bases, with 9 bases left in between. As for this clonotype: Its target is unknown.

Points from the study as a whole: The authors offered the suggestion that each seasonal influenza vaccination recruits few new T cells.

TCRdb re-analysed the RT-PCR reads in MiXCR, keeping a single row per CDR3 protein. The sample has about 540,000 distinct CDR3 sequences; around a quarter are singletons. These data also featured in a second study, about T cells expressing NK-cell markers. That paper notes: UMIs were included in TCR beta cDNA generated by 5'RACE template switching.

This sequence joins TRBV4-3 and TRBJ2-3; no reliable D call. The sequence was collected from a man in his forties or fifties who received an inactivated influenza vaccine. This material consisted of CD4+ T cells sorted from PBMCs, taken approximately 12 days after vaccination. This CDR3 is CASSQEGPRDTQYF. The CDR3 coding sequence is TGCGCCAGCAGCCAAGAAGGTCCGAGAGATACGCAGTATTTT.